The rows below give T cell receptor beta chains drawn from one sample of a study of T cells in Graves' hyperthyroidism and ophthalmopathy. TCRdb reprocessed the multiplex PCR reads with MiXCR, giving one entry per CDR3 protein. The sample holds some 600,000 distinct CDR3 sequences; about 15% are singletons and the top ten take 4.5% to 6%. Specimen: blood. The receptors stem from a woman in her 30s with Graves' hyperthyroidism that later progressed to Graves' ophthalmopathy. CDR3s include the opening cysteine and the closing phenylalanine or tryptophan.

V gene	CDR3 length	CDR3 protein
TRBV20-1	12	CSAYRIAYGYTF
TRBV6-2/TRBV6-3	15	CASSHSDRGLDGYTF
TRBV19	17	CASSILKGTMNTGELFF
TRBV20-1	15	CSANQEPSSYNEQFF
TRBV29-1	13	CSVVGQSNTEAFF
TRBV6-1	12	CASSFTGDEQYF
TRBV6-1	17	CASRDAGHKPSTDTQYF
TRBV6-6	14	CASSYSGGMETQYF
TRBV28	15	CASSQPGLALETQYF
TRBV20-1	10	CSAGNQPQHF
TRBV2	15	CASSPGRGEYNEQFF
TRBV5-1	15	CASSSGHTDTGELFF
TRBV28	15	CASSTDRGRDEKLFF
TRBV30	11	CAWEDYEKLFF
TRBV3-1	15	CASSQDSNFYNEQFF